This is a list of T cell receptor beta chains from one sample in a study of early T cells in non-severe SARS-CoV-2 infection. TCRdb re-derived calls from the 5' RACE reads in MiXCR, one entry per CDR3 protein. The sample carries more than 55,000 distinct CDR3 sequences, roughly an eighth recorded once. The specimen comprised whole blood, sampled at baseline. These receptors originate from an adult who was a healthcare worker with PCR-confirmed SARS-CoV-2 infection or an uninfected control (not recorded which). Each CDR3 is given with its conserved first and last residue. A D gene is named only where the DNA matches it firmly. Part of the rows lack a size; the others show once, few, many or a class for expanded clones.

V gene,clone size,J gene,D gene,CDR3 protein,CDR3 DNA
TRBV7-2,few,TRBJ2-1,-,CASSASRGSNEQFF,TGTGCCAGCAGCGCCTCCCGGGGGTCTAATGAGCAGTTCTTC
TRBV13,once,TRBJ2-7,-,CASSPSSTYEQYF,TGTGCCAGCAGCCCCAGCTCAACCTACGAGCAGTACTTC
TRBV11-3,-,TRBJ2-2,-,CASSLTVNTGELFF,TGTGCCAGCAGCTTGACAGTGAACACCGGGGAGCTGTTTTTT
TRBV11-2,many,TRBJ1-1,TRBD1,CASSQVGQGPTWNTEAFF,TGTGCCAGCAGTCAGGTGGGACAGGGGCCGACCTGGAACACTGAAGCTTTCTTT
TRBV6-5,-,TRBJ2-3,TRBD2,CASSTWTSGSTDTQYF,TGTGCCAGCAGTACCTGGACTAGCGGGAGCACAGATACGCAGTATTTT
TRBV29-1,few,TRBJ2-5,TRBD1,CSRTGGETQYF,TGCAGCCGGACAGGGGGAGAGACCCAGTACTTC
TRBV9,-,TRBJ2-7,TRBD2,CASSNSGTSASEQYF,TGTGCCAGCAGCAATTCCGGGACTAGCGCGTCCGAGCAGTACTTC
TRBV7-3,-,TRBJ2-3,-,CASSVRGGDGTQYF,TGTGCCAGCAGCGTTAGGGGCGGTGATGGGACGCAGTATTTT
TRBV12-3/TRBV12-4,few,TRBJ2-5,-,CASSPGTRETQYF,TGTGCCAGCAGTCCCGGGACTCGAGAGACCCAGTACTTC
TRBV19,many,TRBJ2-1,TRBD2,CASSFPGLVYNEQFF,TGTGCCAGTAGTTTCCCGGGACTAGTCTACAATGAGCAGTTCTTC
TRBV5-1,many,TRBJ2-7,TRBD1,CASSPTGAISYEQYF,TGCGCCAGCAGCCCTACAGGGGCGATCTCCTACGAGCAGTACTTC
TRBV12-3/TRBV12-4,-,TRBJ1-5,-,CASSPGQPNQPQHF,TGTGCCAGCAGTCCAGGACAGCCCAATCAGCCCCAGCATTTT
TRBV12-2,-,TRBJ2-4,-,CASRLAPDRGAKNIQYF,TGTGCAAGTCGCTTAGCCCCGGACAGGGGGGCCAAAAACATTCAGTACTTC
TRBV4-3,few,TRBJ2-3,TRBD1,CASSQAQGATDTQYF,TGCGCCAGCAGCCAAGCCCAGGGGGCAACAGATACGCAGTATTTT
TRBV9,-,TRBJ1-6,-,CASSVVGEDSPLHF,TGTGCCAGCAGCGTAGTAGGGGAGGATTCACCCCTCCACTTT
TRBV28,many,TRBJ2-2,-,CASSYTGELFF,TGTGCCAGCAGTTACACCGGGGAGCTGTTTTTT
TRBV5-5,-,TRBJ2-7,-,CASSLAQGPYEQYF,TGTGCCAGCAGCTTGGCGCAGGGTCCCTACGAGCAGTACTTC
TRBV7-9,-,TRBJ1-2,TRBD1,CASSAGQGNYGYTF,TGTGCCAGCAGCGCGGGACAGGGAAACTATGGCTACACCTTC
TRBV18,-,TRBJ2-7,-,CASSAPPSGARYEQYF,TGTGCCAGCTCAGCCCCCCCCTCAGGGGCCCGCTACGAGCAGTACTTC
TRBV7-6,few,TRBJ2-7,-,CASSLESGLSTYEQYF,TGTGCCAGCAGCTTAGAGTCCGGACTTTCTACCTACGAGCAGTACTTC
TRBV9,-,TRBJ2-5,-,CASSVGGVDTETQYF,TGTGCCAGCAGCGTAGGAGGAGTAGATACGGAGACCCAGTACTTC
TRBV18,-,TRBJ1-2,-,CASSPPGDGYTF,TGTGCCAGCTCACCACCAGGGGATGGCTACACCTTC